This TCR beta chain was recorded in a study of cytomegalovirus exposure and HLA in healthy donors. General study points: The CMV antigen specificity of a few CMV-associated chains was confirmed through in vitro analysis. TRBV6-2, TRBV6-3 and other indistinguishable V segments were excluded. The study designated 150 or so TCR beta chains cytomegalovirus-associated.

Every donor was a healthy person donating bone marrow. A multiplex PCR was run with 60 Vbeta primers and 13 Jbeta primers. Produced via immunoSEQ multiplex PCR; TCRdb's table is partial and in-frame only. The data contain over 120,000 clones, about 80% of them singletons. This clone was observed once. Its antigen is as yet unknown. CDR3 length equals 15 residues. Looked up from germline, CDR1 is SGHRS and CDR2 is YFSETQ. V shed 0 bases and J shed 5 bases, with 14 bases lying between them. The chain recombines TRBV5-1 with TRBJ1-1; possibly TRBD1 for D (6 bases). The sequencing sample was made of PBMCs. The sequence was obtained from a female donor in good health and CMV-seronegative. CDR3 residues: CASSLEAGARTEAFF. The CDR3 nucleotides are TGCGCCAGCAGCTTGGAGGCGGGGGCGCGAACTGAAGCTTTCTTT.